The 22 T cell receptor beta chains below all came from one sample that was sequenced in a study of Graves' ophthalmopathy and Graves' hyperthyroidism. The TCR beta CDR3 regions underwent amplification from RNA transcripts. The library came from an HTBI-primed first-round RT-PCR and a second-round multiplex PCR. From the multiplex PCR reads, TCRdb called clonotypes with MiXCR, one entry per CDR3 protein. The sample consists of roughly 700,000 distinct CDR3 sequences, roughly two fifths of them appearing once. Sequencing was done on a sample of peripheral blood. All receptors come from an adult man with Graves' ophthalmopathy.

The rearrangement joins TRBV2 to TRBJ1-1; D unclear. Between the trimmed V and J ends, which lost 4 bases and 5 bases, there was a span of 8 bases. Germline V gives CDR1 SNHLY, CDR2 FYNNEI. The CDR3 has 12 amino acids. CDR3 in DNA: TGTGCCAGCAGTGGGACGGAGACTGAAGCTTTCTTT. This codes for CASSGTETEAFF.

The J gene is TRBJ2-6, the V gene TRBV29-1; the match to TRBD2 covers 8 bases. The CDR3 runs 16 residues. Germline CDR1 and CDR2: SQVTM and ANQGSEA. With V trimmed by 7 bases and J by 4 bases, 12 bases remained unmatched. CDR3 sequence: CSATSREGDGANVLTF. The CDR3 region has the DNA TGCAGCGCGACGAGTCGGGAGGGGGACGGGGCCAACGTCCTGACTTTC.

This clonotype was picked up many times. The chain uses TRBV7-8 and TRBJ1-6; D call uncertain. The CDR3 extends over 13 amino acids. The ends were cut back, 8 bases at V and 10 bases at J, with 15 bases in the middle. Germline lookup yields CDR1 SGHVS and CDR2 FQNEAQ. The CDR3 region is CASQRRDRSPLHF. CDR3 nucleotides: TGTGCCAGCCAGAGGCGAGATCGGTCACCCCTCCACTTT.

This clonotype was seen repeatedly, ten times or more. The V and J genes are TRBV24-1 and TRBJ2-1, with TRBD2 identical over 12 bases. Trimming cost V 4 bases and J 2 bases; bases outside gene matches: 2. CDR1 and CDR2 (germline): KGHDR, SFDVKD. The CDR3 consists of 16 residues. CDR3 residues: CATSDSSGRAYNEQFF. As DNA, the CDR3 is TGTGCCACCAGTGACTCTAGCGGGAGGGCCTACAATGAGCAGTTCTTC.

The chain joins TRBV5-1 to TRBJ1-2; the D gene is possibly TRBD1 (6 bases). CDR1 is SGHRS, CDR2 YFSETQ, per germline. The CDR3 is 13 residues long. Trimming removed 1 base from V and 8 bases from J, with 12 bases in between. This chain's CDR3 is CASSLTGIRGYTF. CDR3 sequence (DNA): TGCGCCAGCAGCTTGACAGGGATTAGGGGCTACACCTTC. Drawing the rest from reference TRBV5-1 and TRBJ1-2, the complete variable domain is KAGVTQTPRYLIKTRGQQVTLSCSPISGHRSVSWYQQTPGQGLQFLFEYFSETQRNKGNFPGRFSGRQFSNSRSEMNVSTLELGDSALYLCASSLTGIRGYTFGSGTRLTVV.

This clonotype was recorded at least ten times. In DNA, the CDR3 is TGCAGCGTTGTGGGAATAACATCCTACGAGCAGTACTTC. Its protein product is CSVVGITSYEQYF. This chain links TRBV29-1 with TRBJ2-7; D gene ambiguous. Germline V gives CDR1 SQVTM, CDR2 ANQGSEA. With 4 bases removed from V and 1 base from J, the gap between germline ends came to 11 bases. The CDR3 is made up of 13 amino acids.

The V gene is TRBV10-3, the J gene TRBJ1-2; possibly TRBD1 for D (6 bases). This CDR3 comprises 11 residues. The germline V gene encodes CDR1 ENHRY and CDR2 SYGVKD. The ends were cut back, 4 bases at V and 12 bases at J, with 12 bases in the middle. CDR3 sequence reads: CAISGGQGNTF. The DNA for the CDR3 is TGTGCCATCAGTGGGGGCCAGGGGAACACCTTC.

Points on this clonotype: A much larger clone is a single base away; this may be a read error. The chain links TRBV19 to TRBJ1-1; perhaps TRBD1 as D (5 bases). The CDR3 consists of 14 residues. Germline V gives CDR1 LNHDA, CDR2 SQIVND (reference sequence). The CDR3 DNA follows: TGTACCAGTAGTAGTCGACAGATAGTGGGTGAAGCTTTCTTT. Translated: CTSSSRQIVGEAFF. The full variable domain, completed using reference TRBV19 and TRBJ1-1, is DGGITQSPKYLFRKEGQNVTLSCEQNLNHDAMYWYRQDPGQGLRLIYYSQIVNDFQKGDIAEGYSVSREKKESFPLTVTSAQKNPTAFYLCTSSSRQIVGEAFFGQGTRLTVV.

This chain links TRBV2 with TRBJ1-6; D unclear. There are 16 residues in the CDR3. CDR1 and CDR2 from the germline V gene are SNHLY and FYNNEI. Trimming shortened V by 5 bases and J by 10 bases, and 21 bases separated the two germline ends. This chain's CDR3 is CASSYHPGTERSPLHF. The CDR3 DNA is TGTGCCAGCAGTTACCATCCCGGTACAGAGAGGTCACCCCTCCACTTT.

A few counts support this clonotype. V and J are TRBV20-1 and TRBJ2-7, with 13 bases lining up with TRBD2. The CDR3 has 14 residues. Trimming at V came to 3 bases and at J to 3 bases, leaving 2 bases not matched to a gene. Germline V CDR1 and CDR2: DFQATT, SNEGSKA (reference sequence). Here the CDR3 DNA reads TGCAGTGCTAGTGGGACTAGCGGGGTCTACGAGCAGTACTTC. Translating it yields CSASGTSGVYEQYF.

The table lists this clonotype with a few counts. The V gene is TRBV7-9, the J gene TRBJ2-5, with 9 bases lining up with TRBD1. There are 14 residues in the CDR3. Germline loops: CDR1 SEHNR, CDR2 FQNEAQ (reference sequence). V was pared by 5 bases and J by 5 bases, with 6 bases of the junction left unmatched. This CDR3 reads CASSQQGARETQYF. The CDR3 nucleotides read TGTGCCAGCAGCCAACAGGGGGCGAGGGAGACCCAGTACTTC.

The V call is TRBV29-1, the J call TRBJ2-5; D may be TRBD1 (6 bases). V lost 6 bases and J lost 0, with 11 bases in between. The CDR3 spans 13 residues. The germline V gene encodes CDR1 SQVTM and CDR2 ANQGSEA. CDR3 region: CSVGGNNQETQYF. In DNA, the CDR3 is TGCAGCGTAGGGGGTAATAACCAAGAGACCCAGTACTTC.

This clonotype was recorded a few times. The chain has TRBV25-1 and TRBJ2-2, with TRBD1 matching 7 bases. The CDR3 contains 14 residues. Germline lookup yields CDR1 MGHDK and CDR2 SYGVNS. With V trimmed by 6 bases and J by 3 bases, 4 bases remained unmatched. CDR3 sequence: CASRRTGDTGELFF. The CDR3 DNA follows: TGTGCCAGCAGGCGAACAGGGGACACCGGGGAGCTGTTTTTT. Supplemented by reference TRBV25-1 and TRBJ2-2, the full variable domain reads EADIYQTPRYLVIGTGKKITLECSQTMGHDKMYWYQQDPGMELHLIHYSYGVNSTEKGDLSSESTVSRIRTEHFPLTLESARPSHTSQYLCASRRTGDTGELFFGEGSRLTVL.

This clonotype came up a few times. The chain employs TRBV12-3 or TRBV12-4 and TRBJ2-5, with TRBD2 as a possible D gene (5 bases). The CDR3 consists of 13 residues. Trimming left V 7 bases short and J 1 base short, with 10 bases between. The CDR3 sequence: CASTQEAQETQYF. The CDR3 DNA reads TGTGCCAGCACCCAGGAGGCCCAAGAGACCCAGTACTTC.

This clonotype was recorded at least ten times. This chain connects TRBV7-9 to TRBJ1-3; D remains ambiguous. Germline CDR1 SEHNR, CDR2 FQNEAQ (reference sequence). V was shortened by 5 bases and J by 7 bases, with 6 bases between the two germline ends. The length of the CDR3 is 11 residues. This chain's CDR3 is CASSLRNTIYF. Here the CDR3 DNA reads TGTGCCAGCAGCCTCCGGAACACCATATATTTT.

J is TRBJ2-2 and V is TRBV25-1, with 7 bases fitting TRBD2. With V trimmed by 9 bases and J by 8 bases, 6 bases remained unmatched. Germline lookup yields CDR1 MGHDK and CDR2 SYGVNS. The CDR3 is made up of 12 amino acids. The CDR3 sequence: CASWTRGGELFF. The CDR3 DNA follows: TGTGCCAGTTGGACTAGGGGAGGGGAGCTGTTTTTT. The variable domain in full, completed from reference TRBV25-1 and TRBJ2-2, reads EADIYQTPRYLVIGTGKKITLECSQTMGHDKMYWYQQDPGMELHLIHYSYGVNSTEKGDLSSESTVSRIRTEHFPLTLESARPSHTSQYLCASWTRGGELFFGEGSRLTVL.

The chain is built from TRBV25-1 and TRBJ1-3, with 7 bases aligning to TRBD1. There are 17 residues in the CDR3. Germline V gives CDR1 MGHDK, CDR2 SYGVNS. V trimming: 4 bases; J trimming: 0 bases; junction bases outside the gene matches: 9. CDR3 in amino acids: CASSVPPGQPSGNTIYF. The CDR3 bases are TGTGCCAGCAGTGTACCACCGGGACAGCCCTCTGGAAACACCATATATTTT.

This clonotype was picked up a small number of times. This chain links TRBV20-1 with TRBJ2-7; 9 bases map to TRBD2. Germline lookup yields CDR1 DFQATT and CDR2 SNEGSKA (reference sequence). The V segment lost 0 bases and the J segment 4 bases; nucleotides outside the gene matches: 13. This CDR3 is built from 17 residues. The CDR3 protein is CSARDYRASGTGYEQYF. CDR3 nucleotide sequence: TGCAGTGCTAGAGATTACAGGGCTAGCGGGACGGGTTACGAGCAGTACTTC.

This clonotype has a handful of counts. The CDR3 coding sequence is TGTGCCAGCAGCTTAGCCCCAGGGGGGAGACTGAACACTGAAGCTTTCTTT. Protein product: CASSLAPGGRLNTEAFF. This chain uses TRBV7-3 with TRBJ1-1, with 7 nucleotides matching TRBD1. Germline V gene data show CDR1 as SGHTA and CDR2 as FQGTGA. CDR3 length: 17 residues. V lost 2 bases and J lost 0; bases outside the gene matches: 9.

The V and J genes are TRBV7-3 and TRBJ2-7; 9 bases line up with TRBD1. The J call may be in error: the DNA end matches TRBJ2-1 better. The CDR3 extends over 15 amino acids. Looked up from germline, CDR1 is SGHTA and CDR2 is FQGTGA. The CDR3 DNA reads as TGTGCCAGCAGCTCATCCGGGACAGGGATCAATGAGCAGTTCTTC. It specifies CASSSSGTGINEQFF.

A remark on this clonotype: One end of the junction does not line up with germline, which may come from a read error. This chain links TRBV14 with TRBJ1-1, with TRBD1 matching 7 bases. Germline V gene sequence: CDR1 SGHDN, CDR2 FVKESK. The CDR3 totals 14 residues. Here the CDR3 reads CASSQDRGRTEAFF. The CDR3 DNA is TGCGCCAGCAGCCAAGATAGGGGGCGCACTGAAGCTTTCTTT.

This chain uses TRBV9 with TRBJ2-6, with 8 bases matching TRBD1. The J segment lost 1 base and the V segment lost 0 bases, leaving 3 bases of the junction unmatched. This CDR3 has 17 amino acids. From germline, CDR1 is SGDLS and CDR2 YYNGEE. CDR3 DNA sequence: TGTGCCAGCAGCGTAGAAGACAGGGGTTCTGGGGCCAACGTCCTGACTTTC. Its protein is CASSVEDRGSGANVLTF. The variable domain in full, with the rest retrieved from reference TRBV9 and TRBJ2-6, is DSGVTQTPKHLITATGQRVTLRCSPRSGDLSVYWYQQSLDQGLQFLIQYYNGEERAKGNILERFSAQQFPDLHSELNLSSLELGDSALYFCASSVEDRGSGANVLTFGAGSRLTVL.